Detailed here is one T cell receptor (beta chain). No antigen is known for it. Relative to the germline gene, one junction end is altered; a read error may explain this. TCRbeta-specific cDNA was reverse-transcribed from approximately 0.5 ug total RNA using a constant-region primer and ProtoScript II reverse transcriptase. TCRbeta libraries were built with three nested multiplex PCR rounds, a slightly modified ARM-PCR procedure. Multiplex TRBV1-TRBV30 forward primers and a Cbeta reverse primer were used in the first two PCR rounds, each of which was run for around 10 cycles. Sample barcodes and Illumina adapters were attached in a final 25-cycle PCR using Deep VentR polymerase. Before sequencing, amplicons of 200-500 bp were gel-purified using a QIAquick gel extraction kit. An Illumina HiSeq 2500 was used to sequence the TCRbeta amplicons with 250-bp paired-end reads. Per the original workflow: Reads were quality-trimmed with Trimmomatic v0.33, and paired reads were merged with FLASH v1.2.11 to recover full CDR3 sequences. V, D and J germline segments were assigned to the rearranged TCRbeta sequences using MiGEC v1.2.1b. VDJtools v1.0.0 computed clonotype statistics and Shannon-Wiener diversity indices. Except for diversity analysis, only each sample's 250 most abundant clonotypes were used in subsequent analyses to reduce sampling bias. In TCRdb, the public reads were trimmed at Q25 with fastp and aligned with MiXCR, with productive beta chains retained. Every entry covers one CDR3 protein and lists the most common genes and DNA from its rows. TCRdb assigned the V and J calls; the authors' analysis was not used. The sample table holds 190,000 or so distinct CDR3 sequences, of which about 65% were seen once. The ten largest make up around 7.1% of the sample.

This specimen belongs to a study of tumor-infiltrating lymphocytes in primary liver carcinoma (dated by TCRdb to about 2017). With regard to the full study: Between November 2015 and March 2016, 4 or 5 patients in China with histopathologically diagnosed primary liver carcinoma had surgical resection. Of the five patients, three men and two women aged 30 to 69 years, four had hepatocellular carcinoma and one had combined HCC and intrahepatic cholangiocarcinoma. The tumors of the five patients were staged as T1-T3 N0M0, with maximum diameters ranging from 4.2 to 10 cm. Roughly 3.5 to 8 million productive TCRbeta reads were obtained per sample, and no significant difference in read depth was found between tissue types. TCRbeta repertoire sequencing, expression microarrays and whole-exome sequencing were combined in the study across five regions of each liver tumor, with adjacent normal tissue and blood also included. A total of roughly 35 specimens from 5 patients went through TCRbeta repertoire sequencing, namely 25 tumor regions, 5 adjacent noncancerous liver tissues and 5 peripheral blood samples. Reproducibility between technical replicate repertoires was high, with correlation coefficients above 0.95 and mean shared-clone rates near 0.89.

Broad study findings and their caveats: A significantly larger repertoire fraction was made up by the top 250 clones in tumors than in blood (p = 0.039). Pairs of tumor regions showed greater repertoire overlap (mean about 35%) than tumor-adjacent pairs (approximately 17%) or tumor-blood pairs (approximately 14%), which is consistent with antigen-driven expansion. Only a few patients were included in the study, and the authors note that the findings should be validated in a larger study. Bulk unsorted samples precluded comparing CD4+ and CD8+ T cell repertoires. Because sequencing covered only the TCR beta chain and unpaired alpha chains were not captured, true repertoire diversity is likely underestimated.

According to the germline V gene, CDR1 reads SGHAT and CDR2 reads FQNNGV. From cysteine to phenylalanine, the CDR3 is 16 amino acids long. Left in the record is the CDR3 DNA by itself, 48 bases read in frame from the first base. TRIzol reagent was used to extract blood RNA from unsorted whole blood, while the DNeasy Blood & Tissue kit provided the germline DNA. At the time of sampling, the patients were treatment-naive and had chronic HBV infection. Before surgery, four milliliters of peripheral blood were collected into K2EDTA tubes. The sample comprised peripheral blood. The chain is assembled from TRBV11-2 and TRBJ2-7, and 8 junction bases match TRBD2. The source is a woman aged 55-69 years with primary liver carcinoma and hepatitis B virus infection. The CDR3 amino acid sequence is: CASSLVLAGTAYELYF. Here is the DNA: TGTGCCAGCAGCTTAGTCCTAGCGGGCACGGCCTACGAGCTGTACTTT.